This TCR beta chain was recorded in a study of multiple sclerosis patients with progressive multifocal leukoencephalopathy. For the study at large: Multiple sclerosis patients on natalizumab who never developed PML served as longitudinally sampled controls.

Time point noted: before natalizumab initiation. All PML patients were female, and all patients had earlier interferon beta. From germline, CDR1 is SGHTA and CDR2 FQGTGA. Trimming stripped 4 bases from V and 5 bases from J, with 12 bases between. This CDR3 is 14 amino acids long. A remark on this clone: The antigen remains unidentified.

Findings and caveats of the study: Lower normalized Shannon entropy suggested reduced TRB diversity in most PML patients.

The assay was run at survey level. Libraries were prepared by immunoSEQ multiplex PCR; TCRdb keeps only in-frame clonotypes and omits some of them. Of some 30,000 clones listed, more than 70% are singletons. The TCR originated in a human donor with multiple sclerosis. The material sequenced was PBMCs. This chain uses TRBV7-3 with TRBJ2-1; D is unclear. The CDR3 reads CASSSRRTNNEQFF. The CDR3 DNA reads TGTGCCAGCAGCTCAAGACGTACTAACAATGAGCAGTTCTTC.